This TCR beta chain was recovered during a study of vaccination effects on CD4 cells after COVID-19 (dated 2022 in TCRdb). In the study overall: Each participant received two doses of an mRNA SARS-CoV-2 vaccine, either BNT162b2 or mRNA-1273. Cultures from other donors in the study were sequenced using the Oncomine TCR Beta short-read assay on an Illumina iSeq 100. The full study included around nine COVID-19 convalescent patients and several SARS-CoV-2-naive healthy vaccine recipients. In both COVID-19 convalescent patients and infection-naive vaccine recipients, the study compared SARS-CoV-2 spike-specific CD4+ TCR repertoires from before mRNA vaccination with those from after it. Pre-vaccine samples from two convalescent patients were drawn 16 days and one week before the first dose, 142 and 148 days after COVID-19 diagnosis. Results and caveats for the whole study, not just this receptor: For convalescent patients, new clones induced by the vaccine made up most of the post-vaccine spike-reactive repertoire, and these new clones were largely distinct from the clones induced by infection. The study was limited by a small number of convalescent patients and lacked early post-infection timepoints. Marked clonal contraction was observed in both infection-induced and vaccine-induced clones at late post-vaccination timepoints, consistent with waning T cell responses.

The CDR3 goes from the cysteine to the phenylalanine over 16 residues. Only the CDR3 part of the read is kept: 48 bases, read in frame from the first base. CDR1 and CDR2 are drawn from the germline V gene: MGHRA, YSYEKL. V and J are trimmed by 0 bases and 6 bases, and the gene matches miss 9 bases of the junction. In the ViraFEST assay, PBMC were stimulated with viral peptide pools, and antigen-specific CD4+ T cell clonotypes were then identified by expansion using TCR sequencing. After less than eleven days of culture, CD4+ T cells were isolated with the EasySep CD4+ T cell isolation kit. Convalescent patients had PCR-confirmed SARS-CoV-2 infection between March and December 2020, before Alpha, Beta and Delta variants emerged in the United States. Some 1.9 million PBMC per well were cultured with around 10 ug/ml peptides in IMDM containing roughly 5% human AB serum, 8.5 to 10 IU/ml IL-2 and gentamicin. Half of the culture medium was replaced with fresh IL-2-containing medium on days 3 and 7. Unless otherwise noted, each peptide stimulation condition was cultured in triplicate wells. Using Ficoll-Paque Plus gradient centrifugation, PBMC were separated from whole blood and then either used fresh or cryopreserved at -140C. Overlapping peptide pools spanned the spike proteins of SARS-CoV-2 and the common cold coronaviruses HCoV-NL63, HCoV-OC43 and HCoV-229E. The QIAamp micro DNA kit was used to extract genomic DNA from the cultured CD4+ T cells.

The library came from the immunoSEQ multiplex PCR assay. TCR beta CDR3 sequencing was performed on DNA from the cultured, isolated CD4+ T cells. In the original analysis: Non-productive TCR sequences were removed and reads were trimmed to the CDR3 region, keeping CDR3s of at least 7 amino acids. Antigen-specific clonotypes were identified with the MANAFEST web app by comparing expansion in peptide wells against reference cultures. To be called positive, a clone needed expansion at FDR<0.05 compared with the reference and with all other wells, an odds ratio greater than 5, and a frequency greater than 0.1% in two replicate wells. Cross-reactive clonotypes were defined as significantly expanded in SARS-CoV-2 spike wells and in at least one common cold coronavirus spike condition. CDR3 similarity was assessed by Levenshtein distance using the stringdist R package, and unrooted trees were constructed with ape in R 3.6.1. This immuneACCESS table, as held by TCRdb, lists in-frame sequences with V and J called but not all clones. Of the missing ones, under half trace to an unresolved V gene in checked studies; the others have no known cause. V and J calls plus clone size are reproduced from that table; the DNA served to infer D and trimming. The sample table lists tens of thousands of clones, 69% of them with a count of one. Roughly 18% of the sample is in the top ten clones.

This clone was counted a few times. The target of this receptor is not known. No much larger clonotype is one base removed from it; base qualities were not supplied. This sample comprised CD4+ T cells from PBMCs cultured with SARS-CoV-2 spike peptides, obtained before COVID-19 vaccination. The intended sense of this specimen's cell subset or site label: SARS-CoV-2 spike overlapping peptide pool stimulation. The V and J genes are TRBV4-1 and TRBJ2-3, with 7 middle bases fitting TRBD2. This TCR derives from a human donor who had a prior SARS-CoV-2 infection. The sequence in DNA is TGCGCCAGCAGCCAAGAACGTACTAGCGCTCCCGATACGCAGTATTTT. This yields the protein CASSQERTSAPDTQYF.